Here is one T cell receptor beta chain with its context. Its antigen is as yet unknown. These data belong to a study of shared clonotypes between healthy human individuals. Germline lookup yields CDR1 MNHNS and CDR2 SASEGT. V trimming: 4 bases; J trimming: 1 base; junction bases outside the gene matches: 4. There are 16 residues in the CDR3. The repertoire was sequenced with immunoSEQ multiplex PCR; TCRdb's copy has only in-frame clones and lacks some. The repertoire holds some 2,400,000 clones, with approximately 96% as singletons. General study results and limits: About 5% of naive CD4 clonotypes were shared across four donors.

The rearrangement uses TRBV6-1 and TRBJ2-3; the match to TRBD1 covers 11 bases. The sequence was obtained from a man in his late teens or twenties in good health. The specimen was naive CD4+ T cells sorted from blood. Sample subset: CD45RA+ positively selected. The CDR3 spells CASSVDRGRGTDTQYF. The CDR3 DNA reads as TGTGCCAGCAGTGTGGACAGGGGGCGCGGCACAGATACGCAGTATTTT.